Included here is one TCR beta chain sequence, with context. Its antigen remains unidentified. This entry comes from a study of cytomegalovirus exposure and HLA in healthy donors. General study findings and limits: An analysis done earlier found most TCR beta V segments productive about 87% or about 30% of the time.

13 Jbeta primers and 60 Vbeta primers were used for the PCR. The data were produced by immunoSEQ multiplex PCR, yet TCRdb's version contains in-frame clones alone and is incomplete. The sample includes approximately 73,000 clones, 63% of them seen just once. Per germline, CDR1 KGHSH and CDR2 LQKENI. V was clipped by 2 bases and J by 1 base, with 8 bases between them. The CDR3 totals 14 residues. While unrecorded immune exposures were likely, the donors were nominally healthy when sampled. The sequencing sample was made of PBMCs. The V gene is TRBV18, the J gene TRBJ1-1, with no clear D. The receptor was isolated from a man aged 30 to 39 in good health and CMV-seropositive. The CDR3 spells CASSPWAENTEAFF. The DNA for the CDR3 is TGTGCCAGCTCACCATGGGCAGAGAACACTGAAGCTTTCTTT.